This T cell receptor (beta chain) was identified during a study of blood T cell repertoires in COVID-19. Method: immunoSEQ multiplex PCR; TCRdb's copy keeps in-frame clones and lacks some. This table holds around 140,000 clones, more than 65% found once. The sequence derives from a man aged 55 to 70 with active or convalescent COVID-19. Sequencing was performed on peripheral blood.

Here the CDR3 reads CASSTTGHGAYEQYF. The CDR3 region has the DNA TGTGCCAGCAGCACCACGGGACACGGTGCCTACGAGCAGTACTTC. This chain connects TRBV11-3 to TRBJ2-7; a possible D gene is TRBD1 (6 bases). The CDR3 is 15 residues long. The V end was cut by 5 bases, the J end by 2 bases, with 16 bases between. In germline, CDR1 is SGHNT, CDR2 YENEEA.